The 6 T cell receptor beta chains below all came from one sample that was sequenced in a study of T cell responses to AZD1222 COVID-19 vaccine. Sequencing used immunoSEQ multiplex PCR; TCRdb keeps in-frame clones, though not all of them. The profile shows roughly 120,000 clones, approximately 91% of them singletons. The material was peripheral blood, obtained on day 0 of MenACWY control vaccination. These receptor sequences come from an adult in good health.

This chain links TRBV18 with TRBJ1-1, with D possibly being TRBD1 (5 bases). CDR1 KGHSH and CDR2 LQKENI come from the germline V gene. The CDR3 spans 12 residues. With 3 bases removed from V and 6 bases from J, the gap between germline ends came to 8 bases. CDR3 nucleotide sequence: TGTGCCAGCTCACCCCAGGGAGCTGAAGCTTTCTTT. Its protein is CASSPQGAEAFF.

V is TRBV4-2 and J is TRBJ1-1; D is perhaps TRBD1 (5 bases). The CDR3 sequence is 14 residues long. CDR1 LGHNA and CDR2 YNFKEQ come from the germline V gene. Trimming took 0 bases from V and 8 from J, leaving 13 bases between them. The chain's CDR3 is CASSQDWGIREAFF. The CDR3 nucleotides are TGTGCCAGCAGCCAAGATTGGGGGATCAGGGAAGCTTTCTTT.

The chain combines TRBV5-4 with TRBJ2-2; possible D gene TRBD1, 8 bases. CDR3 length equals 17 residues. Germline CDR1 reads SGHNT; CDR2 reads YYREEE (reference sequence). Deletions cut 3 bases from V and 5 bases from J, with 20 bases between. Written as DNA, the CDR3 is TGTGCCAGCAGCTCGGACAGGGCTCAGGGAGGGACCGGGGAGCTGTTTTTT. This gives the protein CASSSDRAQGGTGELFF.

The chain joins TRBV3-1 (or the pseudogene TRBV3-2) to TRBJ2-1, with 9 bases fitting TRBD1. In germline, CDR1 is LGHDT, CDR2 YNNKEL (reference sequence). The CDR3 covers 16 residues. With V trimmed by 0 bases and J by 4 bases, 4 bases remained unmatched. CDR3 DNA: TGTGCCAGCAGCCAAGATCCGGGGACAGGGTACAATGAGCAGTTCTTC. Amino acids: CASSQDPGTGYNEQFF.

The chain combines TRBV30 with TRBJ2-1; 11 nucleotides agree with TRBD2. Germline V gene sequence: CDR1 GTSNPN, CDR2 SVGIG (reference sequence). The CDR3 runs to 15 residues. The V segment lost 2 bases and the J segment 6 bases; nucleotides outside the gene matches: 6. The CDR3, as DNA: TGTGCCTGGAGTCGACTAGCGGGGACCTTCAATGAGCAGTTCTTC. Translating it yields CAWSRLAGTFNEQFF.

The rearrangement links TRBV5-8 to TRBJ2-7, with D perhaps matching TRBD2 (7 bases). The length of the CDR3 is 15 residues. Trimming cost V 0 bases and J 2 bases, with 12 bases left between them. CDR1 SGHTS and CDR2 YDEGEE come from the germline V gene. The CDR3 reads CASSLDGGGAYEQYF. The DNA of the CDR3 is TGTGCCAGCAGCTTGGACGGCGGGGGCGCCTACGAGCAGTACTTC. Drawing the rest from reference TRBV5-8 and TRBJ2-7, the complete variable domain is EAGVTQSPTHLIKTRGQQATLRCSPISGHTSVYWYQQALGLGLQFLLWYDEGEERNRGNFPPRFSGRQFPNYSSELNVNALELEDSALYLCASSLDGGGAYEQYFGPGTRLTVT.